Described below is a single TCR beta chain sequence and its context. The antigen is not known. Looked up from germline, CDR1 is MGHRA and CDR2 is YSYEKL. V was clipped by 2 bases and J by 7 bases, with 6 bases between them. The CDR3 consists of 12 residues. The data belong to a study of Ad26.COV2.S vaccination and SARS-CoV-2 variants. As for the study in general: Into the muscle, Ad26.COV2.S was dosed once or twice, 56 days apart.

Libraries were prepared by immunoSEQ multiplex PCR; TCRdb keeps only in-frame clonotypes and omits some of them. The sample yields 350,000 to 500,000 clones, roughly 89% seen once. The study's findings and limits: Using TCR breadth and depth analyses may have led to underestimated total T cell responses.

As to treatment: roughly 18 received Ad26.COV2.S at low or high dose, single or two shots; a few received placebo; per-sample allocation not given. At day 63 after the first vaccine or placebo injection, samples were drawn. Boston hosted the donor, who was an adult aged 18-55 years. Its platform was an Ad26 vector, and its expressed antigen was Wuhan-strain SARS-CoV-2 spike. Source: peripheral blood, taken in a trial of Ad26.COV2.S vaccine versus placebo. This TCR was sampled from a person aged 18 to 65 who received the Ad26.COV2.S COVID-19 vaccine or a placebo. This sequence joins TRBV4-1 and TRBJ2-1; D is undetermined. CDR3 DNA: TGCGCCAGCAGCCAAACGATAAATGAGCAGTTCTTC. Amino acid sequence: CASSQTINEQFF.